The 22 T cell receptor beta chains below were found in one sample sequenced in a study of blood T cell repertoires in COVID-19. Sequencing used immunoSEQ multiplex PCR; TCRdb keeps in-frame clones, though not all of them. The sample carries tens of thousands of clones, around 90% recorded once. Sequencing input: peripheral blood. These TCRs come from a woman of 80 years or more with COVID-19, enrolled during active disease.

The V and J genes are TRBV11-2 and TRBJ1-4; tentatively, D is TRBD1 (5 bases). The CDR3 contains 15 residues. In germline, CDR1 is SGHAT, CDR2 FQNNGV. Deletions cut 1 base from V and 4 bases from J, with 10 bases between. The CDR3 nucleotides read TGTGCCAGCAGCTTAGGTTTCAGGGTTAATGAAAAACTGTTTTTT. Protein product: CASSLGFRVNEKLFF.

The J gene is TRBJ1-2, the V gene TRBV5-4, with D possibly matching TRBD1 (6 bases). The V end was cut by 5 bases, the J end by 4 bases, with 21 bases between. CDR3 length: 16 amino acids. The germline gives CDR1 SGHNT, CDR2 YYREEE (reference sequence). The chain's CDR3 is CASRNVPGGQIYGYTF. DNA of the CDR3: TGTGCCAGCAGAAATGTACCGGGGGGCCAGATCTATGGCTACACCTTC.

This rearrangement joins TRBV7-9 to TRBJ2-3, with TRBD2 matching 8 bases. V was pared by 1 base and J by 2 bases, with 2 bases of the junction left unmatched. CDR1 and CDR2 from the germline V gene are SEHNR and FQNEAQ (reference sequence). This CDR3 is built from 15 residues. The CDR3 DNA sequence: TGTGCCAGCAGCTTAGGGACTAGCCACACAGATACGCAGTATTTT. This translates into CASSLGTSHTDTQYF.

The CDR3 loop reads CASSQSLAGTGELFF. The DNA of the CDR3 is TGTGCCAGCAGCCAATCTTTAGCGGGGACCGGGGAGCTGTTTTTT. The chain links TRBV3-1 (or the pseudogene TRBV3-2) to TRBJ2-2, with 8 bases lining up with TRBD2. The CDR3 totals 15 residues. Trimming cost V 2 bases and J 5 bases; bases outside gene matches: 4. Germline V gives CDR1 LGHDT, CDR2 YNNKEL (reference sequence).

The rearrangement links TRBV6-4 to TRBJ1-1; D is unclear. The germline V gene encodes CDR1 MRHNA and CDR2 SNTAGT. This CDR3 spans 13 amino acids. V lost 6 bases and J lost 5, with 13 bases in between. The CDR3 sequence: CASSLVTGTEAFF. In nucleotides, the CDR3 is TGTGCCAGCAGCCTGGTGACGGGGACTGAAGCTTTCTTT.

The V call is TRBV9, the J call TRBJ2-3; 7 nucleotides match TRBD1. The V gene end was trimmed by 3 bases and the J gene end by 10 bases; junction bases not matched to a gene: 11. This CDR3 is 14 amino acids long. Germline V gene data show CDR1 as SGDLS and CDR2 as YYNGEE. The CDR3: CASSASVGTEAQYF. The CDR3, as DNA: TGTGCCAGCAGCGCGAGCGTGGGGACAGAGGCGCAGTATTTT.

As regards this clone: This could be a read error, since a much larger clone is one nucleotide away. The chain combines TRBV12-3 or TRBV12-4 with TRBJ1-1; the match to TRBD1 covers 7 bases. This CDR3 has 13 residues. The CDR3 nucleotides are TGTGCCAGCAGTATAGCAGGGGGCACTGAAGCTTTCTTT. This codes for CASSIAGGTEAFF.

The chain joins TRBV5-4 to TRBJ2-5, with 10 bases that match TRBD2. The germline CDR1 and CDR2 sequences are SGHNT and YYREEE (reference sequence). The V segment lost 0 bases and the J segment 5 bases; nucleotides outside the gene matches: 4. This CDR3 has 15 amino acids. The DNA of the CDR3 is TGTGCCAGCAGCTTGGCTAGCGGGGGCGGGGAGACCCAGTACTTC. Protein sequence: CASSLASGGGETQYF.

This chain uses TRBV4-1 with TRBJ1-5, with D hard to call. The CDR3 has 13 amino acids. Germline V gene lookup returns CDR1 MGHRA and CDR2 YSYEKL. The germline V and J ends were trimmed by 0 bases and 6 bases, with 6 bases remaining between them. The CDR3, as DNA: TGCGCCAGCAGCCAAGAGACTCTTCAGCCCCAGCATTTT. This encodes CASSQETLQPQHF.

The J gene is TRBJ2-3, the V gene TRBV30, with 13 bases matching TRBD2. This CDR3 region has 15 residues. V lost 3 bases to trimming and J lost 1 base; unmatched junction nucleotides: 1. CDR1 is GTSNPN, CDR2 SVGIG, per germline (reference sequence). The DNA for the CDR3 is TGTGCCTGGAGGGGACTAGCGGGACGCACAGATACGCAGTATTTT. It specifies CAWRGLAGRTDTQYF.

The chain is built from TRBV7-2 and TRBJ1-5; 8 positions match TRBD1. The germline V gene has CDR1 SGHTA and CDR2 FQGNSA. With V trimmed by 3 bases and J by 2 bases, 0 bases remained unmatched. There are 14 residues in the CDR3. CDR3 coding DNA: TGTGCCAGCAGCTTGGACAGGGGCAATCAGCCCCAGCATTTT. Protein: CASSLDRGNQPQHF.

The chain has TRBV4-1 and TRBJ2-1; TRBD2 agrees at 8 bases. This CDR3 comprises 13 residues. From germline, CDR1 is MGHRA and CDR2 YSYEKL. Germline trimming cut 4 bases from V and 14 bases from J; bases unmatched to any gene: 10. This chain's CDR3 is CASSPKGAGDEFF. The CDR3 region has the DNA TGCGCCAGCAGCCCAAAGGGAGCGGGGGATGAGTTCTTC.

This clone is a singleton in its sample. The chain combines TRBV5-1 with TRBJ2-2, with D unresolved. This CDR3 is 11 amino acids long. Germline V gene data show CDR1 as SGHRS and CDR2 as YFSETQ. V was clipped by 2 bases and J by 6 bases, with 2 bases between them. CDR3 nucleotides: TGCGCCAGCAGCTTCTCCGGGGAGCTGTTTTTT. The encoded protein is CASSFSGELFF.

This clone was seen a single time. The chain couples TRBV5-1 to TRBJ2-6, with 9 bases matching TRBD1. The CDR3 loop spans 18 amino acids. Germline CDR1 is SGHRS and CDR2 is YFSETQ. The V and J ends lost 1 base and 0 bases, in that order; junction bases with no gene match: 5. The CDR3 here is CASSLRTGGFSGANVLTF. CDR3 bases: TGCGCCAGCAGCTTGAGAACAGGGGGCTTCTCTGGGGCCAACGTCCTGACTTTC. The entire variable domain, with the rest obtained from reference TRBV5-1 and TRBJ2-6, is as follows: KAGVTQTPRYLIKTRGQQVTLSCSPISGHRSVSWYQQTPGQGLQFLFEYFSETQRNKGNFPGRFSGRQFSNSRSEMNVSTLELGDSALYLCASSLRTGGFSGANVLTFGAGSRLTVL.

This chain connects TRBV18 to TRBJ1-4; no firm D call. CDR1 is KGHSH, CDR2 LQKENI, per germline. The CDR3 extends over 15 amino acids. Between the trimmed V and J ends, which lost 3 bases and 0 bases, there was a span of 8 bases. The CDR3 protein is CASSPGSSTNEKLFF. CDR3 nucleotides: TGTGCCAGCTCACCCGGGTCCTCAACTAATGAAAAACTGTTTTTT.

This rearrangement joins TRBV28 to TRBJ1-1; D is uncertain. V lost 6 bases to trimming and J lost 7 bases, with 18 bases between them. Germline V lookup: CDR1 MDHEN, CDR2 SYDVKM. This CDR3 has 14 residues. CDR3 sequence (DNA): TGTGCCAGCAGACCACAGCGGAATAGAGGTGAAGCTTTCTTT. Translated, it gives CASRPQRNRGEAFF.

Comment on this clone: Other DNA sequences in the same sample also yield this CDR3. The CDR3 loop is CASTIGGSDTQYF. As DNA, the CDR3 is TGTGCCAGCACCATAGGGGGTAGTGATACGCAGTATTTT. The V call is TRBV12-3 or TRBV12-4, the J call TRBJ2-3; D may be TRBD1 (6 bases). Trimming cost V 7 bases and J 6 bases, with 14 bases left between them. CDR3 size: 13 residues.

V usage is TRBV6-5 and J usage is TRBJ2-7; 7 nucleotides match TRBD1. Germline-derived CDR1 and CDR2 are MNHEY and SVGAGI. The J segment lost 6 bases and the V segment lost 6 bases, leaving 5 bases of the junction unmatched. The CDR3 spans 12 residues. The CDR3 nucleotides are TGTGCCAGCAGAAGACAGGGTGGCGAGCAGTACTTC. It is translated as CASRRQGGEQYF.

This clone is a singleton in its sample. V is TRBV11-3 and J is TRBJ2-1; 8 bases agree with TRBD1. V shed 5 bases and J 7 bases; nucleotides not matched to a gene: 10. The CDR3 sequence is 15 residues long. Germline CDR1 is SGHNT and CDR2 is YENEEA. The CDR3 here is CASSQTGVKGNEQFF. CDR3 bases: TGTGCCAGCAGCCAGACAGGGGTAAAAGGGAATGAGCAGTTCTTC.

The DNA for the CDR3 is TGTGCCAGCAGCTCGAGGACAGGGGGCGCAGATACGCAGTATTTT. Its protein product is CASSSRTGGADTQYF. The chain uses TRBV7-9 and TRBJ2-3; TRBD1 agrees at 11 bases. J was trimmed by 4 bases and V by 4 bases; bases with no gene match: 4. Germline values: CDR1 SEHNR, CDR2 FQNEAQ (reference sequence). The CDR3 length is 15 residues.

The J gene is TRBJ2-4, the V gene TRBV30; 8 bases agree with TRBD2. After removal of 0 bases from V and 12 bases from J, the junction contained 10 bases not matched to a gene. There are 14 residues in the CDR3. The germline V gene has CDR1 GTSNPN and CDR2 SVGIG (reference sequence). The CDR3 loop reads CAWSVVSGAGGQYF. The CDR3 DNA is TGTGCCTGGAGTGTAGTCTCTGGGGCGGGGGGTCAGTACTTC.

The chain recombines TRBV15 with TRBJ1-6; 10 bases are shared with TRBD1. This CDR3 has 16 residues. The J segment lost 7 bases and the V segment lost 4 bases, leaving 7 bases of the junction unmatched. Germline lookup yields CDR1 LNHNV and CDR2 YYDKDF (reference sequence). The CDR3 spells CATSNPGQGRNSPLHF. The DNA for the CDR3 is TGTGCCACCAGCAATCCGGGACAGGGGCGAAATTCACCCCTCCACTTT.